Below are 31 T cell receptor beta chains sequenced from a single sample in a study of T cells in narcolepsy. Libraries were prepared by immunoSEQ multiplex PCR; TCRdb keeps only in-frame clonotypes and omits some of them. The top ten hold approximately 1.1% of the sample, which has 30,000 to 35,000 clones, roughly 80% seen once. Sequenced: memory (CD45RA-) CD4+ T cells from blood. All receptors derive from a human donor in good health.

The chain couples TRBV28 to TRBJ2-7; TRBD2 aligns across 11 bases. CDR1 is MDHEN, CDR2 SYDVKM, per germline. The CDR3 contains 13 residues. Trimming removed 3 bases from V and 6 bases from J; junction bases left unmatched: 1. The CDR3 nucleotides are TGTGCCAGCAGTTTCCTAGCGGGAGGCGAGCAGTACTTC. Residues: CASSFLAGGEQYF.

This chain uses TRBV19 with TRBJ2-7; TRBD1 is a possible D gene (5 bases). Trimming removed 5 bases from V and 4 bases from J, with 15 bases in between. The CDR3 is made up of 14 amino acids. From germline, CDR1 is LNHDA and CDR2 SQIVND (reference sequence). Written as DNA, the CDR3 is TGTGCCAGTAGTGCTCAGGGAAGCTGGTACGAGCAGTACTTC. It encodes CASSAQGSWYEQYF.

The CDR3 DNA reads as TGTGCCAGCAGCTTAGCTGGGACTGAAGCTTTCTTT. It is translated as CASSLAGTEAFF. The rearrangement uses TRBV7-2 and TRBJ1-1; D is unresolved. There are 12 residues in the CDR3. Germline-derived CDR1 and CDR2 are SGHTA and FQGNSA. V was clipped by 0 bases and J by 5 bases, with 4 bases between them.

The chain carries TRBV5-4 and TRBJ1-1, with D perhaps matching TRBD1 (6 bases). The germline CDR1 and CDR2 sequences are SGHNT and YYREEE (reference sequence). The CDR3 loop spans 14 amino acids. With 4 bases removed from V and 2 bases from J, the gap between germline ends came to 12 bases. CDR3 DNA sequence: TGTGCCAGCAGCACCCCGGGACAAAACACTGAAGCTTTCTTT. Translated, it gives CASSTPGQNTEAFF.

This clone appeared once. The chain uses TRBV28 and TRBJ2-2; 8 bases are a match to TRBD1. V was pared by 2 bases and J by 2 bases, with 1 base of the junction left unmatched. CDR1 MDHEN and CDR2 SYDVKM come from the germline V gene. The CDR3 totals 15 residues. In DNA form, the CDR3 reads TGTGCCAGCAGTTTACAGGGGGCCAACACCGGGGAGCTGTTTTTT. This encodes CASSLQGANTGELFF.

V is TRBV2 and J is TRBJ1-3; D uncertain. Deletions cut 7 bases from V and 0 bases from J, with 10 bases between. The CDR3 is made up of 14 amino acids. Germline lookup yields CDR1 SNHLY and CDR2 FYNNEI. The CDR3 DNA reads TGTGCCAGCACCGGACTGATCTCTGGAAACACCATATATTTT. It codes for CASTGLISGNTIYF.

This clone was observed a few times. This rearrangement joins TRBV19 to TRBJ2-3; 7 bases align to TRBD2. Germline CDR1 and CDR2: LNHDA and SQIVND (reference sequence). V was pared by 1 base and J by 4 bases, with 8 bases of the junction left unmatched. The CDR3 loop spans 16 amino acids. The CDR3 reads CASSIGTSAGADTQYF. CDR3 DNA sequence: TGTGCCAGTAGTATAGGAACTAGCGCTGGGGCAGATACGCAGTATTTT.

As concerns this clone: One end of the junction is discordant with germline, which a read error may explain. The rearrangement joins TRBV23-1 to TRBJ2-5; possibly TRBD1 or TRBD2 for D (7 bases each). TRBV23-1 is sorted into the ORF group, with uncertain function. The CDR3 totals 17 residues. This CDR3 is CARSRQGNLRGGETQYF. CDR3 nucleotides: TGCGCCAGAAGTCGGCAGGGTAACCTCAGGGGGGGAGAGACCCAGTACTTC.

The V call is TRBV19, the J call TRBJ2-1; 13 bases line up with TRBD2. CDR3 length: 17 residues. The V and J ends lost 3 bases and 9 bases, in that order; junction bases with no gene match: 11. The germline V gene has CDR1 LNHDA and CDR2 SQIVND (reference sequence). The CDR3 loop reads CASSISRTSGGVGEQFF. CDR3 DNA: TGTGCCAGTAGTATCTCAAGGACTAGCGGGGGTGTCGGTGAGCAGTTCTTC. Full variable domain (remainder filled in from reference TRBV19 and TRBJ2-1): DGGITQSPKYLFRKEGQNVTLSCEQNLNHDAMYWYRQDPGQGLRLIYYSQIVNDFQKGDIAEGYSVSREKKESFPLTVTSAQKNPTAFYLCASSISRTSGGVGEQFFGPGTRLTVL.

The gene calls are TRBV7-6 and TRBJ2-2; 7 bases map to TRBD2. V shed 1 base and J 6 bases; nucleotides not matched to a gene: 5. CDR1 and CDR2 from the germline V gene are SGHVS and FNYEAQ. The CDR3 is made up of 15 amino acids. The CDR3 DNA reads as TGTGCCAGCAGCTTAGTGGGAGGGGTGCCCGGGGAGCTGTTTTTT. Its protein product is CASSLVGGVPGELFF.

This clone was seen a single time. The chain recombines TRBV28 with TRBJ2-7; 7 nucleotides match TRBD1. There are 13 residues in the CDR3. Germline CDR1 reads MDHEN; CDR2 reads SYDVKM. J gave up 4 bases and V 6 bases, and 6 bases lay outside the gene matches. CDR3 nucleotides: TGTGCCAGCAGCAGGGACAGCTTTTACGAGCAGTACTTC. Amino acid sequence: CASSRDSFYEQYF.

The chain carries TRBV30 and TRBJ1-4; D might be TRBD1 (5 bases). The CDR3 runs to 14 residues. Germline CDR1 is GTSNPN and CDR2 is SVGIG (reference sequence). V shed 3 bases and J shed 4 bases, with 12 bases lying between them. The CDR3, as DNA: TGTGCCTGGAGCCGCTGGGGGGATAATGAAAAACTGTTTTTT. It specifies CAWSRWGDNEKLFF.

The rearrangement links TRBV7-8 to TRBJ2-7, with D unresolved. This CDR3 is 14 amino acids long. CDR1 is SGHVS and CDR2 is FQNEAQ in the germline V gene. The V and J ends lost 5 bases and 2 bases respectively, with 13 bases between them. CDR3 sequence (DNA): TGTGCCAGCAGCCCGCTTGATGGAACCTACGAGCAGTACTTC. Residues: CASSPLDGTYEQYF.

This chain joins TRBV2 and TRBJ2-2; D is undetermined. Between the trimmed V and J ends, which lost 7 bases and 6 bases, there was a span of 18 bases. CDR3 length: 15 residues. Per the germline V gene, CDR1 is SNHLY and CDR2 is FYNNEI. CDR3 bases: TGTGCCAGCACCCAGGTGATTGCAGGATCCGGGGAGCTGTTTTTT. Amino acid sequence: CASTQVIAGSGELFF.

The chain joins TRBV19 to TRBJ2-5, with TRBD2 matching over 14 bases. From germline, CDR1 is LNHDA and CDR2 SQIVND (reference sequence). V lost 5 bases, J lost 1 base, and 3 bases stayed unmatched. The CDR3 extends over 16 amino acids. Written as DNA, the CDR3 is TGTGCCAGTAGTCCGGGACTAGCGGGAGTCCAAGAGACCCAGTACTTC. The encoded protein is CASSPGLAGVQETQYF.

This clone was recorded only once. The V and J genes are TRBV5-1 and TRBJ1-5, with D perhaps TRBD1 (6 bases). Germline V gene data show CDR1 as SGHRS and CDR2 as YFSETQ. V was shortened by 1 base and J by 1 base, with 6 bases between the two germline ends. This CDR3 has 14 amino acids. The CDR3 bases are TGCGCCAGCAGCTTGACAGGGAGCAATCAGCCCCAGCATTTT. Protein product: CASSLTGSNQPQHF.

The chain joins TRBV5-1 to TRBJ2-7; a weak D match, TRBD2 (6 bases). Germline CDR1 is SGHRS and CDR2 is YFSETQ. The CDR3 is made up of 15 amino acids. V lost 0 bases to trimming and J lost 0 bases, with 10 bases between them. CDR3 DNA sequence: TGCGCCAGCAGCTTGGGGTTCGGGGGCTCCTACGAGCAGTACTTC. Protein: CASSLGFGGSYEQYF.

The J gene is TRBJ2-3, the V gene TRBV10-1, with D maybe TRBD2 (7 bases). This CDR3 region has 15 residues. Per the germline V gene, CDR1 is WNHNN and CDR2 is SYGVQD (reference sequence). V was trimmed by 2 bases and J by 7 bases, leaving 16 bases between them. CDR3 DNA: TGCGCCAGCAGTGAGGAGAGGGGGACTACAAATACGCAGTATTTT. The encoded protein is CASSEERGTTNTQYF.

The gene calls are TRBV6-6 and TRBJ1-2; D might be TRBD1 (6 bases). This CDR3 comprises 15 residues. CDR1 and CDR2 (germline): MNHNY, SVGAGI (reference sequence). V shed 2 bases and J shed 3 bases, with 13 bases lying between them. The CDR3 coding sequence is TGTGCCAGCAGTTACGGGGGCAGTCTCCACTATGGCTACACCTTC. Translated, it gives CASSYGGSLHYGYTF.

The chain has TRBV5-4 and TRBJ1-6, with D unresolved. V lost 4 bases to trimming and J lost 5 bases, with 4 bases between them. Germline loops: CDR1 SGHNT, CDR2 YYREEE (reference sequence). This CDR3 has 12 residues. CDR3 protein: CASSRDNSPLHF. DNA for the CDR3: TGTGCCAGCAGCCGAGATAATTCACCCCTCCACTTT. Full variable domain (missing parts from reference TRBV5-4 and TRBJ1-6): ETGVTQSPTHLIKTRGQQVTLRCSSQSGHNTVSWYQQALGQGPQFIFQYYREEENGRGNFPPRFSGLQFPNYSSELNVNALELDDSALYLCASSRDNSPLHFGNGTRLTVT.

The chain has TRBV2 and TRBJ1-1; 10 bases fit TRBD1. J gave up 5 bases and V 7 bases, and 7 bases lay outside the gene matches. Germline lookup yields CDR1 SNHLY and CDR2 FYNNEI. CDR3 length: 14 residues. For the CDR3, the DNA is TGTGCCAGCAACGGACAGGGGGTTTGGACTGAAGCTTTCTTT. This gives the protein CASNGQGVWTEAFF. Based on the CDR3 plus reference TRBV2 and TRBJ1-1, the full variable domain is EPEVTQTPSHQVTQMGQEVILRCVPISNHLYFYWYRQILGQKVEFLVSFYNNEISEKSEIFDDQFSVERPDGSNFTLKIRSTKLEDSAMYFCASNGQGVWTEAFFGQGTRLTVV.

V gene TRBV5-1 combines with J gene TRBJ1-3; 7 bases are a match to TRBD1. Germline V gene sequence: CDR1 SGHRS, CDR2 YFSETQ. CDR3 length: 13 residues. Trimming at V came to 7 bases and at J to 4 bases, leaving 5 bases not matched to a gene. The CDR3 here is CASATGSGNTIYF. In DNA form, the CDR3 reads TGCGCCAGCGCGACAGGGTCAGGAAACACCATATATTTT.

This clone has just a few counts. The chain is built from TRBV9 and TRBJ1-6; 7 positions match TRBD1. Germline lookup yields CDR1 SGDLS and CDR2 YYNGEE. The V and J ends lost 3 bases and 7 bases, in that order; junction bases with no gene match: 4. This CDR3 has 14 residues. The CDR3 spells CASSAGTVNSPLHF. CDR3 sequence (DNA): TGTGCCAGCAGCGCCGGGACAGTCAATTCACCCCTCCACTTT.

The chain has TRBV5-1 and TRBJ2-7; tentative D call: TRBD1 (6 bases). Per the germline V gene, CDR1 is SGHRS and CDR2 is YFSETQ. Trimming pared 4 bases from V and 1 base from J, leaving 18 bases between. This CDR3 spans 16 amino acids. DNA for the CDR3: TGCGCCAGCAGCCCCGGACGTCAACAGGGATCCTACGAGCAGTACTTC. Protein sequence: CASSPGRQQGSYEQYF.

The chain uses TRBV12-5 and TRBJ2-1; the D gene is possibly TRBD1 (6 bases). The CDR3 consists of 18 residues. Germline CDR1 LGHNT, CDR2 FRNRAP. V lost 5 bases to trimming and J lost 3 bases, with 23 bases between them. The CDR3 here is CASGPGGGSFSFYNEQFF. Here the CDR3 DNA reads TGTGCTAGTGGTCCTGGGGGCGGGTCGTTTTCTTTCTACAATGAGCAGTTCTTC. The whole variable domain, remainder taken from reference TRBV12-5 and TRBJ2-1, is DARVTQTPRHKVTEMGQEVTMRCQPILGHNTVFWYRQTMMQGLELLAYFRNRAPLDDSGMPKDRFSAEMPDATLATLKIQPSEPRDSAVYFCASGPGGGSFSFYNEQFFGPGTRLTVL.

This chain connects TRBV5-5 to TRBJ1-1, with 7 bases aligning to TRBD1. This CDR3 contains 12 residues. Germline CDR1 is SGHKS and CDR2 is YYEKEE (reference sequence). V shed 3 bases and J 13 bases; nucleotides not matched to a gene: 9. The CDR3 loop is CASSSPGGKGFF. CDR3 sequence (DNA): TGTGCCAGCAGCTCCCCAGGGGGAAAAGGTTTCTTT. The variable domain in full, with the rest retrieved from reference TRBV5-5 and TRBJ1-1, is DAGVTQSPTHLIKTRGQQVTLRCSPISGHKSVSWYQQVLGQGPQFIFQYYEKEERGRGNFPDRFSARQFPNYSSELNVNALLLGDSALYLCASSSPGGKGFFGQGTRLTVV.

The chain has TRBV18 and TRBJ2-6, with 9 nucleotides matching TRBD1. V was pared by 0 bases and J by 0 bases, with 3 bases of the junction left unmatched. The germline CDR1 and CDR2 sequences are KGHSH and LQKENI. The CDR3 covers 18 residues. The CDR3 region has the DNA TGTGCCAGCTCACCACCGGGACAGGGACGCTCTGGGGCCAACGTCCTGACTTTC. Amino acid sequence: CASSPPGQGRSGANVLTF.

This clone was observed a few times. This chain joins TRBV27 and TRBJ2-5; D might be TRBD1 or TRBD2, each matching 5 bases. CDR1 is MNHEY, CDR2 SMNVEV, per germline (reference sequence). V was pared by 5 bases and J by 4 bases, with 20 bases between. The CDR3 runs 16 residues. CDR3 amino acids: CASSLGWGRTPETQYF. The CDR3 nucleotides read TGTGCCAGCAGTCTTGGGTGGGGACGCACCCCAGAGACCCAGTACTTC.

V usage is TRBV5-6 and J usage is TRBJ1-2; TRBD1 matches 8 bases. Germline lookup yields CDR1 SGHDT and CDR2 YYEEEE. Trimming cost V 4 bases and J 2 bases; bases outside gene matches: 4. There are 14 residues in the CDR3. The chain's CDR3 is CASSTGQGNYGYTF. CDR3 nucleotide sequence: TGTGCCAGCAGCACCGGACAGGGCAACTATGGCTACACCTTC.

This clone appeared a single time. CDR3 sequence: CASSSEATGKNTEAFF. The CDR3 bases are TGTGCCAGCAGCTCAGAAGCGACAGGAAAAAACACTGAAGCTTTCTTT. The rearrangement joins TRBV28 to TRBJ1-1; a possible D gene is TRBD1 (6 bases). V was trimmed by 6 bases and J by 2 bases, leaving 19 bases between them. The CDR3 is made up of 16 amino acids. CDR1 is MDHEN, CDR2 SYDVKM, per germline.

This clone was found a few times. V usage is TRBV7-8 and J usage is TRBJ2-1, with D uncertain. Trimming took off 2 bases at V and 8 bases at J, with 22 bases between the two ends. From germline, CDR1 is SGHVS and CDR2 FQNEAQ. The CDR3 sequence is 17 residues long. CDR3 loop: CASSLYPSIERGDEQFF. The CDR3 region has the DNA TGTGCCAGCAGCTTATACCCTTCTATCGAACGAGGCGATGAGCAGTTCTTC.